This T cell receptor (beta chain) was sequenced in a study of T cell responses to AZD1222 COVID-19 vaccine. Overall study: Some second doses came at about 4 weeks and others at about 12 weeks; these were pooled.

Some clones are missing from TCRdb's copy, which holds only in-frame ones; the method was immunoSEQ multiplex PCR. The data show about 45,000 clones, 80% seen once. The clonotype comes from an adult in good health. The sample here was peripheral blood, taken on day 0 of AZD1222 vaccination.

The CDR3 protein is CATSRDGDTQYF. The CDR3 DNA sequence: TGTGCCACCAGCAGAGATGGAGATACGCAGTATTTT. The chain combines TRBV15 with TRBJ2-3; no definite D call. Trimming took 0 bases from V and 5 from J, leaving 3 bases between them. The CDR3 runs to 12 residues. Germline CDR1 reads LNHNV; CDR2 reads YYDKDF (reference sequence). Full variable domain (outside the CDR3, taken from reference TRBV15 and TRBJ2-3): DAMVIQNPRYQVTQFGKPVTLSCSQTLNHNVMYWYQQKSSQAPKLLFHYYDKDFNNEADTPDNFQSRRPNTSFCFLDIRSPGLGDTAMYLCATSRDGDTQYFGPGTRLTVL.